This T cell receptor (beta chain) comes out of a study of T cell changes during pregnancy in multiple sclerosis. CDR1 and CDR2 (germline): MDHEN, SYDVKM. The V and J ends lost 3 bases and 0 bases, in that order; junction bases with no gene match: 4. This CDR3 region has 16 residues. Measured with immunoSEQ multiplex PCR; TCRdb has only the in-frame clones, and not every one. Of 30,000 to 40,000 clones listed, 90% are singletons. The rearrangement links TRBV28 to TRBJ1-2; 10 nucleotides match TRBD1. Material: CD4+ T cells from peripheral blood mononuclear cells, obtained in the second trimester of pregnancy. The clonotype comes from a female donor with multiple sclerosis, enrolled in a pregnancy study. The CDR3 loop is CASSFGTGATNYGYTF. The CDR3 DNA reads TGTGCCAGCAGTTTTGGGACAGGGGCTACTAACTATGGCTACACCTTC.